The 23 T cell receptor beta chains below were found in one sample sequenced in a study of CD8+CD57+ T cells in acquired aplastic anemia. Investigators profiled TCR beta VDJ and CDR3 from genomic DNA template. TCRdb recomputed calls from the reads with MiXCR, one row per CDR3 protein. Of about 110,000 distinct CDR3 sequences listed, 40% to 60% were seen once; the top ten hold 25% to 35%. The sequenced material came from sorted CD4+, CD8+, or CD8+CD57+ T cells (not recorded which) from PBMCs. Source of these receptors: a human donor in good health, serving as a control.

The V call is TRBV12-3 or TRBV12-4, the J call TRBJ2-7; 14 nucleotides match TRBD2. Trimming cost V 4 bases and J 2 bases; bases outside gene matches: 4. The CDR3 runs to 16 residues. CDR3 in DNA: TGTGCCAGCAGTTACTCGACTAGCGGGGGGGCCTACGAGCAGTACTTC. It is translated as CASSYSTSGGAYEQYF.

Only a few counts were recorded for this clonotype. This chain uses TRBV5-4 with TRBJ2-1, with TRBD2 matching over 9 bases. The germline CDR1 and CDR2 sequences are SGHNT and YYREEE (reference sequence). Trimming took 0 bases from V and 8 from J; bases not matched to a gene: 9. There are 16 residues in the CDR3. This chain's CDR3 is CASSLGSGGPFDEQFF. The CDR3, as DNA: TGTGCCAGCAGCTTGGGTAGCGGGGGCCCGTTCGATGAGCAGTTCTTC.

The CDR3 is CASSELQGDNSPLHF. The CDR3 DNA reads as TGTGCCAGCAGTGAATTGCAGGGGGATAATTCACCCCTCCACTTT. The chain is built from TRBV25-1 and TRBJ1-6, with 7 bases identical to TRBD1. V lost 1 base and J lost 5; bases outside the gene matches: 2. The CDR3 has 15 residues. Germline CDR1 and CDR2: MGHDK and SYGVNS.

Concerning this clonotype itself: Given the absence of the conserved phenylalanine or tryptophan at the CDR3 end, a read error is likely. The DNA is omitted, as the CDR3 cannot be located on it reliably, and the CDR3 follows TCRdb's listing. This CDR3 reads CATSPPAR. The V call is TRBV24-1, the J call TRBJ1-2. Looked up from germline, CDR1 is KGHDR and CDR2 is SFDVKD. The CDR3 is made up of 8 amino acids, end residues included.

This clonotype has only a few counts. The chain couples TRBV19 to TRBJ1-2; D not resolved. V gave up 7 bases and J gave up 3 bases, with 12 bases separating them. This CDR3 region has 13 residues. Germline loops: CDR1 LNHDA, CDR2 SQIVND (reference sequence). In DNA form, the CDR3 reads TGTGCCAGTACACACGTCGGTTACTATGGCTACACCTTC. It encodes CASTHVGYYGYTF.

This clonotype was counted at least ten times. This chain links TRBV4-3 with TRBJ1-5; D call uncertain. This CDR3 is built from 14 residues. The germline V gene encodes CDR1 LGHNA and CDR2 YSLEER. V was cut by 0 bases and J by 4 bases, with 7 bases left in between. CDR3 sequence (DNA): TGCGCCAGCAGCCAAGATCCAGAAAATCAGCCCCAGCATTTT. It specifies CASSQDPENQPQHF.

This clonotype has at least ten counts. The chain is built from TRBV19 and TRBJ2-5; a weak D match, TRBD2 (5 bases). V was trimmed by 6 bases and J by 5 bases, leaving 19 bases between them. This CDR3 is 15 amino acids long. CDR1 and CDR2 (germline): LNHDA, SQIVND (reference sequence). The CDR3 sequence is CASRLDDYPGETQYF. The CDR3 DNA reads TGTGCCAGTAGACTAGACGATTACCCGGGGGAGACCCAGTACTTC. The full variable domain, rest sourced from reference TRBV19 and TRBJ2-5, is DGGITQSPKYLFRKEGQNVTLSCEQNLNHDAMYWYRQDPGQGLRLIYYSQIVNDFQKGDIAEGYSVSREKKESFPLTVTSAQKNPTAFYLCASRLDDYPGETQYFGPGTRLLVL.

The chain employs TRBV7-6 and TRBJ2-3; D could derive from TRBD1 or TRBD2 (6 bases each). Trimming took off 1 base at V and 5 bases at J, with 13 bases between the two ends. The CDR3 sequence is 15 residues long. The germline V gene encodes CDR1 SGHVS and CDR2 FNYEAQ. CDR3 residues: CASSLVTGAGDTQYF. CDR3 sequence (DNA): TGTGCCAGCAGCTTAGTAACGGGGGCAGGAGATACGCAGTATTTT.

This sequence joins TRBV2 and TRBJ1-1, with a tentative D call TRBD1 (6 bases). The germline V gene encodes CDR1 SNHLY and CDR2 FYNNEI. The V end lost 5 bases, the J end lost 3 bases, and 10 bases lay between the germline ends. This CDR3 is built from 13 residues. The CDR3: CASSSDSYTEAFF. The CDR3 DNA follows: TGTGCCAGCAGTTCGGACAGTTACACTGAAGCTTTCTTT.

The chain carries TRBV2 and TRBJ1-1, with 9 positions matching TRBD1. The CDR3 contains 14 residues. Germline V lookup: CDR1 SNHLY, CDR2 FYNNEI. Unmatched junction bases numbered 11, after V lost 10 bases and J lost 5 bases. CDR3 protein: CAKSSTGGGTEAFF. CDR3 sequence (DNA): TGTGCCAAGTCGTCGACAGGGGGAGGGACTGAAGCTTTCTTT.

This clonotype was detected ten times or more. The chain carries TRBV11-2 and TRBJ1-3; TRBD1 aligns across 8 bases. Germline CDR1 and CDR2: SGHAT and FQNNGV. V lost 5 bases to trimming and J lost 0 bases; unmatched junction nucleotides: 6. The CDR3 is made up of 16 amino acids. The CDR3 loop is CASSDRQGYSGNTIYF. CDR3 nucleotides: TGTGCCAGCAGCGACCGACAGGGGTACTCTGGAAACACCATATATTTT. The full variable domain, its missing parts supplied by reference TRBV11-2 and TRBJ1-3, is EAGVAQSPRYKIIEKRQSVAFWCNPISGHATLYWYQQILGQGPKLLIQFQNNGVVDDSQLPKDRFSAERLKGVDSTLKIQPAKLEDSAVYLCASSDRQGYSGNTIYFGEGSWLTVV.

This clonotype appeared a few times. The chain carries TRBV10-3 and TRBJ1-1; unclear D gene. Germline loops: CDR1 ENHRY, CDR2 SYGVKD. The CDR3 is 13 residues long. V was cut by 10 bases and J by 5 bases, with 17 bases left in between. The CDR3 DNA sequence: TGTGCCACCCGGACCGATACCGTTACTGAAGCTTTCTTT. It encodes CATRTDTVTEAFF.

The V gene is TRBV2, the J gene TRBJ2-1, with D maybe TRBD1 (5 bases). Looked up from germline, CDR1 is SNHLY and CDR2 is FYNNEI. The CDR3 is 13 residues long. V dropped 10 bases and J dropped 3 bases, with 13 bases sitting between them. CDR3 DNA sequence: TGTGCCACCGCTACGACAGTCTACAATGAGCAGTTCTTC. Amino acid sequence: CATATTVYNEQFF.

This chain uses TRBV25-1 with TRBJ2-3; the D is unclear. The CDR3 loop spans 13 amino acids. The V gene's germline CDR1 is MGHDK and CDR2 SYGVNS. Deletions cut 6 bases from V and 4 bases from J, with 11 bases between. The CDR3 protein is CASSEEIADTQYF. Written as DNA, the CDR3 is TGTGCCAGCAGCGAGGAAATTGCAGATACGCAGTATTTT.

V is TRBV2 and J is TRBJ1-2, with 9 bases that match TRBD1. The CDR3 contains 15 residues. CDR1 and CDR2 (germline): SNHLY, FYNNEI. J lost 4 bases, V lost 4 bases, and 7 bases had no gene match. CDR3 nucleotides: TGTGCCAGCAGTGCGGCAGGACAGGGGACCTATGGCTACACCTTC. Translated, it gives CASSAAGQGTYGYTF.

This clonotype showed up just a few times. A much larger clone is a single base away; this may be a read error. The chain combines TRBV5-5 with TRBJ2-3; TRBD2 agrees at 7 bases. V gave up 2 bases and J gave up 8 bases; unmatched junction bases: 11. From germline, CDR1 is SGHKS and CDR2 YYEKEE (reference sequence). This CDR3 is 15 amino acids long. In DNA, the CDR3 is TGTGCCAGCAGCTTAGTTGCGGGGGTTATAGGTACGCAGTATTTT. It encodes CASSLVAGVIGTQYF.

This clonotype was seen ten or more times. V and J are TRBV9 and TRBJ2-4; D possibly corresponds to TRBD2 (6 bases). The germline V and J ends were trimmed by 0 bases and 5 bases, with 9 bases remaining between them. The CDR3 is 14 amino acids. CDR1 is SGDLS, CDR2 YYNGEE, per germline. The CDR3 is CASSVGWGENIQYF. The CDR3 coding sequence is TGTGCCAGCAGCGTAGGATGGGGGGAAAACATTCAGTACTTC.

This clonotype was seen at least ten times. The chain employs TRBV12-3 or TRBV12-4 and TRBJ1-2; 10 nucleotides match TRBD1. The CDR3 extends over 15 amino acids. Trimming cost V 3 bases and J 3 bases; bases outside gene matches: 4. The CDR3 spells CASSFGTGEHYGYTF. CDR3 coding DNA: TGTGCCAGCAGTTTCGGGACAGGGGAACACTATGGCTACACCTTC.

This clonotype was observed at least ten times. This chain connects TRBV11-2 to TRBJ1-2; D is ambiguous. Germline V gene data show CDR1 as SGHAT and CDR2 as FQNNGV. Trimming took 4 bases from V and 7 from J, leaving 10 bases between them. The CDR3 covers 12 residues. CDR3 protein: CASSSGGFGYTF. CDR3 DNA: TGTGCCAGCAGCTCCGGAGGGTTTGGCTACACCTTC.

This clonotype was recorded a few times. The V call is TRBV19, the J call TRBJ2-2; D is ambiguous. Germline V gene data show CDR1 as LNHDA and CDR2 as SQIVND (reference sequence). This CDR3 has 12 amino acids. Trimming pared 5 bases from V and 4 bases from J, leaving 5 bases between. CDR3 coding DNA: TGTGCCAGTAGTCACCCCACCGGGGAGCTGTTTTTT. Translating it yields CASSHPTGELFF.

V usage is TRBV15 and J usage is TRBJ1-2, with D uncertain. The V and J ends lost 1 base and 4 bases respectively, with 16 bases between them. Germline V gives CDR1 LNHNV, CDR2 YYDKDF (reference sequence). This CDR3 has 16 residues. The chain's CDR3 is CATSRVLRQAVYGYTF. In DNA, the CDR3 is TGTGCCACCAGCAGAGTTTTGCGGCAGGCGGTCTATGGCTACACCTTC. Complete variable domain (other parts from reference TRBV15 and TRBJ1-2): DAMVIQNPRYQVTQFGKPVTLSCSQTLNHNVMYWYQQKSSQAPKLLFHYYDKDFNNEADTPDNFQSRRPNTSFCFLDIRSPGLGDTAMYLCATSRVLRQAVYGYTFGSGTRLTVV.

The chain combines TRBV7-9 with TRBJ2-7; D not resolved. Germline V gene lookup returns CDR1 SEHNR and CDR2 FQNEAQ (reference sequence). Trimming took off 9 bases at V and 7 bases at J, with 13 bases between the two ends. The length of the CDR3 is 11 residues. This CDR3 reads CASVGFEEQYF. Here the CDR3 DNA reads TGTGCCAGTGTCGGTTTTGAGGAGCAGTACTTC.

This clonotype was seen repeatedly, ten times or more. As DNA, the CDR3 is TGCGCCAGCAGCCAAGAAAGGGGGGGCTACAATGAGCAGTTCTTC. This gives the protein CASSQERGGYNEQFF. The rearrangement links TRBV4-3 to TRBJ2-1; D is possibly TRBD2 (7 bases). Germline CDR1 and CDR2: LGHNA and YSLEER. CDR3 size: 15 residues. The V gene lost 0 bases and the J gene lost 3 bases, with 9 bases spanning the gap.